The next 10 T cell receptor beta chains were all read from a single sample in a study of cytomegalovirus exposure and HLA in healthy donors. The study ran its PCR with 60 Vbeta and 13 Jbeta primers. Sequencing was performed with immunoSEQ multiplex PCR; in TCRdb, only in-frame clones are kept and a portion is missing. This table holds around 40,000 clones, roughly three quarters found once. Source material: PBMCs. These TCRs come from a man aged 25-45 years in good health and CMV-seronegative.

The chain employs TRBV9 and TRBJ1-5, with unresolved D. V was trimmed by 4 bases and J by 0 bases, leaving 23 bases between them. Germline V gene sequence: CDR1 SGDLS, CDR2 YYNGEE. This CDR3 is 19 amino acids long. The CDR3 nucleotides are TGTGCCAGCAGCCTTCCTCCGGGATGTGAATTGGGTAGCAATCAGCCCCAGCATTTT. It specifies CASSLPPGCELGSNQPQHF.

J is TRBJ2-5 and V is TRBV5-6; 7 bases align to TRBD1. Germline assignment: CDR1 SGHDT and CDR2 YYEEEE. V gave up 5 bases and J gave up 3 bases; unmatched junction bases: 7. The CDR3 loop spans 14 amino acids. For the CDR3, the DNA is TGTGCCAGCAGGGAAGAGGGACAGAAAGAGACCCAGTACTTC. As protein: CASREEGQKETQYF.

The chain has TRBV7-8 and TRBJ2-7, with D uncertain. The germline V gene encodes CDR1 SGHVS and CDR2 FQNEAQ. The CDR3 has 14 amino acids. V lost 6 bases and J 0 bases, leaving 12 bases between the germline ends. The CDR3 nucleotides are TGTGCCAGCAGACGCGATGAAATCTCCTACGAGCAGTACTTC. Translated, it gives CASRRDEISYEQYF.

The CDR3 here is CASSSTGWNEQFF. The CDR3 DNA is TGTGCCAGCTCATCGACAGGGTGGAATGAGCAGTTCTTC. The chain couples TRBV18 to TRBJ2-1; TRBD1 agrees at 7 bases. After removal of 5 bases from V and 7 bases from J, the junction contained 5 bases not matched to a gene. The CDR3 covers 13 residues. In germline, CDR1 is KGHSH, CDR2 LQKENI. The full variable domain, with the rest looked up from reference TRBV18 and TRBJ2-1, is NAGVMQNPRHLVRRRGQEARLRCSPMKGHSHVYWYRQLPEEGLKFMVYLQKENIIDESGMPKERFSAEFPKEGPSILRIQQVVRGDSAAYFCASSSTGWNEQFFGPGTRLTVL.

This sequence joins TRBV7-8 and TRBJ2-2; 10 bases fit TRBD2. There are 17 residues in the CDR3. CDR1 is SGHVS and CDR2 is FQNEAQ in the germline V gene. Losses at the gene ends were 6 bases for V and 7 bases for J; bases not matched to a gene: 14. The chain's CDR3 is CASRTTSGRAGFGELFF. In DNA form, the CDR3 reads TGTGCCAGCAGGACTACGAGCGGGAGGGCCGGGTTCGGGGAGCTGTTTTTT.

The chain combines TRBV6-1 with TRBJ1-6; tentatively, D is TRBD1 (5 bases). The germline CDR1 and CDR2 sequences are MNHNS and SASEGT. There are 13 residues in the CDR3. Between the trimmed V and J ends, which lost 5 bases and 7 bases, there was a span of 9 bases. CDR3 bases: TGTGCCAGCAGTCTGACAGAGAATTCACCCCTCCACTTT. It yields the protein CASSLTENSPLHF.

This clone was recorded a few times. This rearrangement joins TRBV19 to TRBJ1-5; TRBD1 matches at 7 bases. After removal of 7 bases from V and 3 bases from J, the junction contained 12 bases not matched to a gene. Germline V gene data show CDR1 as LNHDA and CDR2 as SQIVND (reference sequence). This CDR3 spans 16 amino acids. The CDR3 DNA reads TGTGCCAGTAACCCTTATGGAGGGGGCGACAATCAGCCCCAGCATTTT. The encoded protein is CASNPYGGGDNQPQHF.

The CDR3, as DNA: TGTGCCAGCAGTTTTTCCCGAGGGAATCAGCCCCAGCATTTT. It yields the protein CASSFSRGNQPQHF. This chain uses TRBV28 with TRBJ1-5; D is ambiguous. The V and J ends lost 3 bases and 4 bases respectively, with 10 bases between them. CDR1 is MDHEN, CDR2 SYDVKM, per germline. The CDR3 totals 14 residues.

J is TRBJ1-2 and V is TRBV11-2; D is ambiguous. The CDR3 runs 14 residues. V lost 1 base and J 7 bases, leaving 13 bases between the germline ends. Germline V gene sequence: CDR1 SGHAT, CDR2 FQNNGV. The chain's CDR3 is CASSLGFPGGGYTF. CDR3 DNA sequence: TGTGCCAGCAGCTTAGGTTTCCCGGGAGGTGGCTACACCTTC. The variable domain in full, with the rest retrieved from reference TRBV11-2 and TRBJ1-2, is EAGVAQSPRYKIIEKRQSVAFWCNPISGHATLYWYQQILGQGPKLLIQFQNNGVVDDSQLPKDRFSAERLKGVDSTLKIQPAKLEDSAVYLCASSLGFPGGGYTFGSGTRLTVV.

This chain links TRBV4-3 with TRBJ1-6, with 7 bases fitting TRBD1. CDR1 and CDR2 from the germline V gene are LGHNA and YSLEER. Trimming cost V 7 bases and J 10 bases; bases outside gene matches: 10. The CDR3 has 14 amino acids. CDR3 sequence (DNA): TGCGCCAGCAACCAGGGACAGAGGTTATCACCCCTCCACTTT. Residues: CASNQGQRLSPLHF.